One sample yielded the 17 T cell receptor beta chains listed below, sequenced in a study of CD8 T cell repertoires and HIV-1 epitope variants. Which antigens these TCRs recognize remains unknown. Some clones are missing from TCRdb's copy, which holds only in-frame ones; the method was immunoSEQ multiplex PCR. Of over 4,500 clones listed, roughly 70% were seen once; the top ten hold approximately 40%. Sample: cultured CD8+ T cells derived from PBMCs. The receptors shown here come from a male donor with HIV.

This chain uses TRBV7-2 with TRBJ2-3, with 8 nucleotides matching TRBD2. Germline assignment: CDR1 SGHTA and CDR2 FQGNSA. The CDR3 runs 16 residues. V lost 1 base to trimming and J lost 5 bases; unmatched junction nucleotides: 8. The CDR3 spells CASSLVPAGVKDTQYF. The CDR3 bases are TGTGCCAGCAGCTTAGTGCCAGCGGGAGTAAAAGATACGCAGTATTTT.

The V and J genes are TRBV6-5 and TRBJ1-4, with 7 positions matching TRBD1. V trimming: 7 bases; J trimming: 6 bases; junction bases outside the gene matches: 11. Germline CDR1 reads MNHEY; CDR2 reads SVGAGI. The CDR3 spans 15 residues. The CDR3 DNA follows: TGTGCCAGCAAGAGGGGGTTCAGGGGGGATGAAAAACTGTTTTTT. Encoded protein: CASKRGFRGDEKLFF.

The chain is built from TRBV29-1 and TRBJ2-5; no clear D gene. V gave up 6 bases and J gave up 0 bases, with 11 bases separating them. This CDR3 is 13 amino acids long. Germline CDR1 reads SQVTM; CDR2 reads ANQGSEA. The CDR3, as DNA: TGCAGCGTGAGGTCCCCGTACCAAGAGACCCAGTACTTC. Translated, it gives CSVRSPYQETQYF. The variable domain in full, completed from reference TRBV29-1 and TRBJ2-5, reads SAVISQKPSRDICQRGTSLTIQCQVDSQVTMMFWYRQQPGQSLTLIATANQGSEATYESGFVIDKFPISRPNLTFSTLTVSNMSPEDSSIYLCSVRSPYQETQYFGPGTRLLVL.

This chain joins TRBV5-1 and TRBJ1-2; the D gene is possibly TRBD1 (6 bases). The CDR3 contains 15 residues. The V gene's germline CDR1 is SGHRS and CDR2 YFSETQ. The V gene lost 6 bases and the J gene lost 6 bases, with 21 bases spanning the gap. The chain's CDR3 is CASTNEPTGMDGYTF. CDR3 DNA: TGCGCCAGCACCAATGAACCCACAGGGATGGATGGCTACACCTTC.

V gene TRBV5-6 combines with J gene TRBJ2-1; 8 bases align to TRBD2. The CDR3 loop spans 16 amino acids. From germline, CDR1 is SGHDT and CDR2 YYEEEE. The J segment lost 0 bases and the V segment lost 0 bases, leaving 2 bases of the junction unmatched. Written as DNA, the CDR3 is TGTGCCAGCAGCTTGGAGCGGGGGAGCTCCTACAATGAGCAGTTCTTC. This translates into CASSLERGSSYNEQFF. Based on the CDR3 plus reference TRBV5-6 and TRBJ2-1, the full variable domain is DAGVTQSPTHLIKTRGQQVTLRCSPKSGHDTVSWYQQALGQGPQFIFQYYEEEERQRGNFPDRFSGHQFPNYSSELNVNALLLGDSALYLCASSLERGSSYNEQFFGPGTRLTVL.

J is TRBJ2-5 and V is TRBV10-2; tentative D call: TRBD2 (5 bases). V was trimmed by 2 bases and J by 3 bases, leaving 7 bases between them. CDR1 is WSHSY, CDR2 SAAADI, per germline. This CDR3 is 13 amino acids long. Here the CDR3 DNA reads TGCGCCAGCAGTGAGGTGGAGGAAGAGACCCAGTACTTC. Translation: CASSEVEEETQYF.

The CDR3 nucleotides read TGTGCCAGCAGTTACTCAGACGGGGGCGCTGATGAGCAGTACTTC. Translating gives CASSYSDGGADEQYF. This sequence joins TRBV6-5 and TRBJ2-7; D may be TRBD1 or TRBD2 (6 bases each). V was shortened by 0 bases and J by 7 bases, with 16 bases between the two germline ends. This CDR3 contains 15 residues. The germline CDR1 and CDR2 sequences are MNHEY and SVGAGI.

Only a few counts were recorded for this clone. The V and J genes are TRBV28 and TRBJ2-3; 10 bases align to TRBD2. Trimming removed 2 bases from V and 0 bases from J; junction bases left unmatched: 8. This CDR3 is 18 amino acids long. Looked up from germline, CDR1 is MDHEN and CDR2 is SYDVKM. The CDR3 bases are TGTGCCAGCAGTTTACTAGCGGGGGATTACGTTAGCACAGATACGCAGTATTTT. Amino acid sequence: CASSLLAGDYVSTDTQYF. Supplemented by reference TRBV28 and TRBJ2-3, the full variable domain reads DVKVTQSSRYLVKRTGEKVFLECVQDMDHENMFWYRQDPGLGLRLIYFSYDVKMKEKGDIPEGYSVSREKKERFSLILESASTNQTSMYLCASSLLAGDYVSTDTQYFGPGTRLTVL.

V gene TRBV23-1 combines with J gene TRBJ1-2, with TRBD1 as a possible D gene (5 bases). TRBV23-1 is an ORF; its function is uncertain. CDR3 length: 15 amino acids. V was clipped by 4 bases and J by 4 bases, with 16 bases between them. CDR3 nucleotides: TGCGCCAGCAGTCGGCCGGACCTGGGGCCCTATGGCTACACCTTC. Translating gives CASSRPDLGPYGYTF.

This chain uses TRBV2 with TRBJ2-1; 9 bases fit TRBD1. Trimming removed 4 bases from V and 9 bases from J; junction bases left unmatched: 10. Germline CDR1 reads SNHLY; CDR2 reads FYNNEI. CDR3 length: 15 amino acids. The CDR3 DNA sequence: TGTGCCAGCAGTGCTCCGGGACAGGGAGGGGTTGAGCAGTTCTTC. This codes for CASSAPGQGGVEQFF.

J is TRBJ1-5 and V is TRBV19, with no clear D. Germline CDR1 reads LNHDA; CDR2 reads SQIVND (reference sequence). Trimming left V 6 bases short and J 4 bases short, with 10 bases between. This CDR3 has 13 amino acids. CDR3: CASRSTWNQPQHF. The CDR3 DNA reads TGTGCCAGTAGGAGTACTTGGAATCAGCCCCAGCATTTT.

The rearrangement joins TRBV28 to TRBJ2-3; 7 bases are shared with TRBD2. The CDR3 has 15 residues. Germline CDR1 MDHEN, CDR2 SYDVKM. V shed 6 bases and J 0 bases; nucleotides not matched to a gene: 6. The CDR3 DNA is TGTGCCAGCAGCGGTCTAGCGGTTAGCACAGATACGCAGTATTTT. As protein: CASSGLAVSTDTQYF.

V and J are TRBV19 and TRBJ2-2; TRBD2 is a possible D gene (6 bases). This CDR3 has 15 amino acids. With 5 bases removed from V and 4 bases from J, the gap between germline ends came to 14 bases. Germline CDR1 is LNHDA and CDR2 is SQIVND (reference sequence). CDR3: CASSLWEVSTGELFF. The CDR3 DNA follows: TGTGCCAGTAGTTTGTGGGAGGTTAGCACCGGGGAGCTGTTTTTT.

CDR3 residues: CASSLGNPEAFF. As DNA, the CDR3 is TGTGCCAGCAGCTTGGGTAACCCTGAAGCTTTCTTT. The chain combines TRBV7-2 with TRBJ1-1; D remains unclear. CDR3 length equals 12 residues. In germline, CDR1 is SGHTA, CDR2 FQGNSA. Trimming took 3 bases from V and 6 from J, leaving 8 bases between them.

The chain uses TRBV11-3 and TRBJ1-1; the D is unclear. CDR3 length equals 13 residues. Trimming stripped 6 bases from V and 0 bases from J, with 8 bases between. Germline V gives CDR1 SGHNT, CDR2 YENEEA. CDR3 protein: CASSFQMNTEAFF. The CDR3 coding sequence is TGTGCCAGCAGTTTTCAGATGAACACTGAAGCTTTCTTT.

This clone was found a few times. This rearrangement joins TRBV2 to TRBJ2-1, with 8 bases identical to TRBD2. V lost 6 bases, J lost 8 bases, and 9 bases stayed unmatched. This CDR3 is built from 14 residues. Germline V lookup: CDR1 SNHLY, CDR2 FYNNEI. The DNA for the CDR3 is TGTGCCAGCAGCAATAGCGGGATGAACGATGAGCAGTTCTTC. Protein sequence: CASSNSGMNDEQFF.

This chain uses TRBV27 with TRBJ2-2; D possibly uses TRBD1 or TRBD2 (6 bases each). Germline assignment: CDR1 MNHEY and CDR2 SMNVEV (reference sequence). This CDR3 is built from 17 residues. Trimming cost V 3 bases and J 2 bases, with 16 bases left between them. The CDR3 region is CASSFSGGLVNTGELFF. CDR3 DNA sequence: TGTGCCAGCAGTTTCTCCGGGGGCCTCGTAAACACCGGGGAGCTGTTTTTT.